The present T cell receptor (beta chain) was sequenced within a study of cytomegalovirus exposure and HLA in healthy donors. General study findings and limits: In vitro checks showed that a few CMV-associated chains really do target CMV antigens. There were reportedly fewer N-insertions in an Asian-associated ancestry cluster than the roughly 670-donor mean, in a later analysis. Most TCR beta V segments were productive about 90% or about 30% of the time in an earlier analysis.

A note on this clone: Its antigen is unknown.

The PCR was carried out with 60 Vbeta primers and 13 Jbeta primers. Libraries were prepared by immunoSEQ multiplex PCR; TCRdb keeps only in-frame clonotypes and omits some of them. Of tens of thousands of clones listed, 70% to 80% are singletons. CDR3 length equals 16 residues. Germline CDR1 reads GTSNPN; CDR2 reads SVGIG (reference sequence). The V and J ends lost 0 bases and 0 bases respectively, with 12 bases between them. This chain uses TRBV30 with TRBJ2-1, with a weak D call TRBD1 (6 bases). The specimen was PBMCs. This receptor was obtained from a man younger than 35 in good health and CMV-seropositive. As DNA, the CDR3 is TGTGCCTGGAGTGTGGGGGCCAACCCCTCCTACAATGAGCAGTTCTTC. Its protein product is CAWSVGANPSYNEQFF.